Below, one TCR beta chain is given with its context. Its antigen has not been determined. No per-base quality is available; no much larger clone lies one base away. TCRbeta CDR3 regions were profiled by bias-controlled multiplex PCR amplification of genomic DNA with the immunoSEQ Assay. Per the original workflow: To quantify the absolute abundance of each unique TCRbeta CDR3 region, the sequences were collapsed and filtered. Differential abundance was assessed using a binomial (Fisher-equivalent) model and a beta-binomial model in which time-dependent variance fitted from healthy donors was added. Clones with fewer than 5 combined templates were excluded, and clones with Benjamini-Hochberg FDR below 0.01 were called differentially abundant. The form v = (b*log(k)+a)^2 was used to model beta-binomial variance as a function of total template count across the two samples. TCRdb re-hosts the immuneACCESS table, in-frame sequences only. Its copies lack some clones; in the studies checked, an unresolved V gene accounts for under half of them, and the cause for the rest is not known. D and trimming were read from the DNA, whereas the V and J calls and clone size are those reported in that table. Here the sample has over 70,000 clones; approximately 90% occur a single time. Of the sample, 19% is held by the ten largest clones.

This sample stems from a study of identifying expanded T cells in peripheral blood (dated by TCRdb to between 2017 and 2020). Regarding the study in general: Separate aliquots of the same genomic DNA pool were sequenced to produce technical replicates, and four replicates were compared in pairs.

The full study reports these points: The beta-binomial model significantly reduced the number of clones called differentially abundant and the false-positive rate across all healthy-donor time intervals. Between technical replicates the binomial model flagged about 1.1 differentially abundant clones, whereas over about 2 weeks the binomial model flagged about 15 and over roughly 4 weeks 19 to 20. It was expected by the authors that biological variance in healthy repertoires might increase further over much longer intervals, such as months to years. In all healthy donors, the variance in clone template counts between samples taken roughly 14 days apart rose significantly as total template count increased.

At the junction V is shortened by 2 bases and J by 5 bases; bases outside the gene matches: 5. Spanning cysteine to phenylalanine, the CDR3 consists of 14 amino acids. Just the 42-base CDR3 DNA is kept, in frame starting at base 1. CDR1 LGHNT and CDR2 FRNRAP were looked up in the germline V gene. During the collection period, no immune events, such as infections, were documented for the healthy donors. To calibrate time-dependent variance in a beta-binomial model of T-cell clone differential abundance, blood repertoires from healthy donors were used as a training cohort. There were roughly 10 healthy donors in the training cohort, of whom 3 were female and 7 were male. An age range of roughly 29 to 65 years, with an average of 43 years, was recorded for the donors. Whole blood was collected from each healthy donor at three time points spaced around two weeks apart and obtained from a commercial supplier. Genomic DNA was extracted from unsorted whole blood for immunosequencing.

The sequence links TRBV12-5 to TRBJ2-5; 7 central bases correspond to TRBD2. Specimen: blood. The source is a person aged 18-69 years in good health. CDR3 reads: CASGLSGVGETQYF. The nucleotide sequence reads as follows: TGTGCTAGTGGTTTGAGCGGGGTCGGGGAGACCCAGTACTTC. Reference TRBV12-5 and TRBJ2-5 genes cover what lies past the CDR3, so the full variable domain is DARVTQTPRHKVTEMGQEVTMRCQPILGHNTVFWYRQTMMQGLELLAYFRNRAPLDDSGMPKDRFSAEMPDATLATLKIQPSEPRDSAVYFCASGLSGVGETQYFGPGTRLLVL.